This entry lists 21 T cell receptor beta chains sequenced from one sample in a study of shared clonotypes between healthy human individuals. The method was immunoSEQ multiplex PCR; TCRdb's version includes in-frame clones alone and lacks a portion of them. Counted here are over a million clones, 60% to 80% occurring once; the ten biggest clones make up around 1.4%. The source material was memory CD4+ T cells sorted from blood. The subset: CD45RA-negative fraction. All receptors come from a man between 18 and 35 years old in good health.

This clone was counted once. Other DNA sequences of this sample code for an identical CDR3. V is TRBV5-1 and J is TRBJ2-5; perhaps TRBD2 as D (5 bases). The CDR3 loop spans 14 amino acids. In germline, CDR1 is SGHRS, CDR2 YFSETQ. V lost 1 base and J 4 bases, leaving 11 bases between the germline ends. CDR3 sequence (DNA): TGCGCCAGCAGCTTGAATACGGGGAGAGAGACCCAGTACTTC. Its translation: CASSLNTGRETQYF.

The J gene is TRBJ1-1, the V gene TRBV2; no clear D. Germline-derived CDR1 and CDR2 are SNHLY and FYNNEI. The CDR3 runs to 14 residues. V lost 4 bases and J 5 bases, leaving 14 bases between the germline ends. The chain's CDR3 is CASSGQAVGTEAFF. CDR3 in DNA: TGTGCCAGCAGTGGGCAGGCAGTGGGGACTGAAGCTTTCTTT.

CDR3 in DNA: TGTGCCATCAGTCGTTCCGAGGCAGATACGCAGTATTTT. Encoded protein: CAISRSEADTQYF. The chain has TRBV10-3 and TRBJ2-3; no reliable D call. Germline CDR1 reads ENHRY; CDR2 reads SYGVKD. The CDR3 runs to 13 residues. The V end was cut by 5 bases, the J end by 4 bases, with 10 bases between.

In its sample, this clone was seen once. The genes are TRBV7-9 and TRBJ1-4; D remains unclear. V was clipped by 1 base and J by 0 bases, with 15 bases between them. This CDR3 is 18 amino acids long. Germline V gives CDR1 SEHNR, CDR2 FQNEAQ (reference sequence). CDR3 bases: TGTGCCAGCAGCTTAGGGGCAGATTCTCTTGCAACTAATGAAAAACTGTTTTTT. It is translated as CASSLGADSLATNEKLFF.

J is TRBJ1-2 and V is TRBV7-8; 7 bases agree with TRBD1. The CDR3 consists of 13 residues. The V and J ends lost 5 bases and 10 bases, in that order; junction bases with no gene match: 10. Germline CDR1 SGHVS, CDR2 FQNEAQ. CDR3 in amino acids: CASSPQGVGTYTF. The CDR3 DNA sequence: TGTGCCAGCAGCCCCCAGGGGGTCGGTACCTACACCTTC.

CDR3 protein: CASRGTWGANEQFF. Written as DNA, the CDR3 is TGTGCCAGTAGAGGGACCTGGGGGGCCAATGAGCAGTTCTTC. The chain joins TRBV19 to TRBJ2-1, with D perhaps TRBD1 or TRBD2 (6 bases each). The CDR3 extends over 14 amino acids. Germline CDR1 LNHDA, CDR2 SQIVND (reference sequence). V was clipped by 6 bases and J by 6 bases, with 15 bases between them.

The chain combines TRBV19 with TRBJ1-2; possibly TRBD1 for D (6 bases). Germline assignment: CDR1 LNHDA and CDR2 SQIVND (reference sequence). V was trimmed by 7 bases and J by 2 bases, leaving 8 bases between them. This CDR3 region has 12 residues. The CDR3 sequence is CASNQGNYGYTF. As DNA, the CDR3 is TGTGCCAGTAACCAGGGGAACTATGGCTACACCTTC.

The CDR3 sequence: CASSSWGLAGGEQFF. The CDR3 DNA sequence: TGTGCCAGCAGCTCGTGGGGACTAGCGGGAGGGGAGCAGTTCTTC. The rearrangement joins TRBV5-6 to TRBJ2-1; 16 bases are shared with TRBD2. CDR3 length: 15 residues. With 3 bases clipped from V and 10 bases from J, the junction kept 4 bases outside the gene matches. The V gene's germline CDR1 is SGHDT and CDR2 YYEEEE.

This rearrangement joins TRBV5-4 to TRBJ2-1, with a weak D call TRBD2 (7 bases). The V end was cut by 3 bases, the J end by 8 bases, with 12 bases between. From germline, CDR1 is SGHNT and CDR2 YYREEE (reference sequence). The CDR3 sequence is 13 residues long. The DNA for the CDR3 is TGTGCCAGCAGCTGGAGGGGGGGAGATGAGCAGTTCTTC. It translates to CASSWRGGDEQFF.

The chain is built from TRBV5-5 and TRBJ1-3; D gene ambiguous. Per the germline V gene, CDR1 is SGHKS and CDR2 is YYEKEE (reference sequence). This CDR3 spans 14 amino acids. V lost 6 bases to trimming and J lost 0 bases, with 10 bases between them. The CDR3, as DNA: TGTGCCAGCAACCCTGCGGACTCTGGAAACACCATATATTTT. This encodes CASNPADSGNTIYF.

This sequence joins TRBV7-2 and TRBJ2-2; the D gene is possibly TRBD1 (5 bases). Trimming removed 1 base from V and 5 bases from J, with 8 bases in between. Germline V gives CDR1 SGHTA, CDR2 FQGNSA. The CDR3 is 14 residues long. The CDR3 loop is CASSLVRGTGELFF. As DNA, the CDR3 is TGTGCCAGCAGCTTAGTTAGGGGTACCGGGGAGCTGTTTTTT. The whole variable domain, filled in from reference TRBV7-2 and TRBJ2-2, reads GAGVSQSPSNKVTEKGKDVELRCDPISGHTALYWYRQSLGQGLEFLIYFQGNSAPDKSGLPSDRFSAERTGGSVSTLTIQRTQQEDSAVYLCASSLVRGTGELFFGEGSRLTVL.

There are a few counts of this clone. This CDR3 reads CASTLTGVEGADTQYF. The CDR3 region has the DNA TGTGCCAGCACCCTCACCGGGGTGGAAGGAGCAGATACGCAGTATTTT. The rearrangement joins TRBV28 to TRBJ2-3; weak D call: TRBD2 (5 bases). The V end lost 7 bases, the J end lost 4 bases, and 21 bases lay between the germline ends. Germline loops: CDR1 MDHEN, CDR2 SYDVKM. CDR3 length: 16 amino acids.

V usage is TRBV6-6 and J usage is TRBJ1-5, with D unclear. V was cut by 0 bases and J by 6 bases, with 6 bases left in between. This CDR3 is built from 13 residues. The germline V gene has CDR1 MNHNY and CDR2 SVGAGI (reference sequence). The CDR3 bases are TGTGCCAGCAGTTACTCCGGGAGTCAGCCCCAGCATTTT. Translated: CASSYSGSQPQHF.

The chain combines TRBV4-2 with TRBJ2-1; D call uncertain. V was cut by 3 bases and J by 0 bases, with 12 bases left in between. There are 16 residues in the CDR3. Germline CDR1 LGHNA, CDR2 YNFKEQ. CDR3 nucleotide sequence: TGTGCCAGCAGCCAGGATCGACCTAGCTCCTACAATGAGCAGTTCTTC. Protein sequence: CASSQDRPSSYNEQFF.

This clone turned up a few times. The same CDR3 arises from other DNA sequences in this sample as well. The chain joins TRBV18 to TRBJ1-1; D possibly corresponds to TRBD1 (6 bases). CDR3 length equals 14 residues. Germline CDR1 is KGHSH and CDR2 is LQKENI. Trimming left V 3 bases short and J 1 base short, with 9 bases between. CDR3: CASSPGTPNTEAFF. Here the CDR3 DNA reads TGTGCCAGCTCACCTGGGACACCGAACACTGAAGCTTTCTTT.

The chain combines TRBV27 with TRBJ1-6; 10 nucleotides match TRBD1. J lost 10 bases, V lost 5 bases, and 5 bases had no gene match. The CDR3 is 14 residues long. Germline V gene data show CDR1 as MNHEY and CDR2 as SMNVEV (reference sequence). The chain's CDR3 is CASSAGTGVSPLHF. CDR3 DNA: TGTGCCAGCAGTGCCGGGACAGGGGTCTCACCCCTCCACTTT.

CDR3 sequence reads: CASSLIQSRGSYNEQFF. As DNA, the CDR3 is TGTGCCAGCAGCCTCATCCAGTCAAGGGGCTCTTACAATGAGCAGTTCTTC. The chain employs TRBV7-8 and TRBJ2-1, with a weak D call TRBD1 (5 bases). V gave up 5 bases and J gave up 4 bases, with 21 bases separating them. The CDR3 extends over 17 amino acids. In germline, CDR1 is SGHVS, CDR2 FQNEAQ.

The rearrangement uses TRBV7-2 and TRBJ2-7; 7 bases align to TRBD1. The trim removed 5 bases at V and 6 bases at J, leaving 4 bases unmatched. Germline V lookup: CDR1 SGHTA, CDR2 FQGNSA. The CDR3 has 12 residues. The DNA of the CDR3 is TGTGCCAGCAGCATGTACAGGGGCGAGCAGTACTTC. Encoded protein: CASSMYRGEQYF.

The chain recombines TRBV12-5 with TRBJ2-1; D may be TRBD2 (6 bases). The CDR3 runs to 14 residues. Trimming took off 5 bases at V and 8 bases at J, with 16 bases between the two ends. Germline lookup yields CDR1 LGHNT and CDR2 FRNRAP. CDR3 region: CASGRGTGIDEQFF. CDR3 coding DNA: TGTGCTAGTGGTCGGGGGACGGGGATCGATGAGCAGTTCTTC.

This chain uses TRBV6-6 with TRBJ1-5; D ambiguous. From germline, CDR1 is MNHNY and CDR2 SVGAGI (reference sequence). Trimming left V 11 bases short and J 2 bases short, with 19 bases between. The CDR3 runs 15 residues. CDR3 loop: CAAAYGSAGNQPQHF. CDR3 DNA sequence: TGTGCCGCCGCTTACGGGTCGGCGGGCAATCAGCCCCAGCATTTT.

The CDR3 reads CASSLSSNQETQYF. As DNA, the CDR3 is TGTGCCAGCAGCTTGTCGAGTAACCAAGAGACCCAGTACTTC. This chain joins TRBV5-4 and TRBJ2-5; D call uncertain. Trimming shortened V by 1 base and J by 0 bases, and 7 bases separated the two germline ends. The CDR3 loop spans 14 amino acids. Germline CDR1 reads SGHNT; CDR2 reads YYREEE (reference sequence).